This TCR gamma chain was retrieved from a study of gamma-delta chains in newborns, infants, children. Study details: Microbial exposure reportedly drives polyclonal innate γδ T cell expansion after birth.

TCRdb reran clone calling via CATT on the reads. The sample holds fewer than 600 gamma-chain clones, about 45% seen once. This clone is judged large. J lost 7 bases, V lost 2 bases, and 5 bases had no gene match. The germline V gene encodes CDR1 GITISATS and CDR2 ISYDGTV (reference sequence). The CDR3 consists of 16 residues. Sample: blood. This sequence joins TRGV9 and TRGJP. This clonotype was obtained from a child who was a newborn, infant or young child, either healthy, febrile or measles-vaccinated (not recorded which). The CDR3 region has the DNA TGTGCCTTGTGGGAGGGCGGCGAGTTGGGCAAAAAAATCAAGGTATTT. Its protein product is CALWEGGELGKKIKVF.